The present T cell receptor beta chain was sequenced within a study of cytomegalovirus exposure and HLA in healthy donors (dated by TCRdb to 2017 to 2019). For context, the study as a whole: An earlier analysis of some 620 of the donors reported about 280 Gb of sequence data and 117 million unique TCR beta sequences obtained from roughly 180 million T cells. An early release covering 500 to 750 HLA-typed donors comprised approximately 300 gigabases of sequencing data and 65 million to 100 million unique TCR sequences. The genetic ancestry cluster associated with self-reported Caucasian donors included roughly 84% of the approximately 410 genotyped donors. The study aimed to test whether cataloging public T cell receptors could reveal signatures of past pathogen exposure. The T cell repertoires of about 700 subjects were profiled by immunosequencing and related to cytomegalovirus serostatus. A separate validation cohort of 100 to 150 different subjects was used in addition to the 666-subject first cohort. High-throughput TCR immunosequencing, statistical association of individual TCRs with disease status, and machine learning were combined to predict cytomegalovirus infection status. In a later analysis, previously published TCR beta repertoires from 550 to 750 donors were re-analyzed and high-resolution HLA genotyping was added so that TCR occurrence patterns could be studied. Rather than drawing on any new phenotypic data, the later analysis identified candidate immune exposures from TCR beta sequences and the way those sequences occurred across donors. An earlier analysis of 450 to 750 of the donors used high-throughput TCR beta sequencing to judge whether each TCR beta V gene segment behaved as functional or pseudogenic. Donor age, sex, ethnicity and CMV serostatus were compiled together with the repertoire data. A later genetic analysis took genome-wide SNP genotypes for 398 of the 666 donors and used that subset as a discovery cohort. All discovery cohort repertoires had been generated using a single sequencing platform. Both class I and class II loci were covered by HLA typing, at four-digit resolution. The number of typed donors differed by locus: about 620-640 for A, B, C, DRB1 and DQB1; some 500 for DQA1; fewer than 610 for DPA1; and some 430 for DPB1. Four to six DR-DQ haplotypes were handled as single units for association and clustering because linkage in the cohort was strong. Across some 400 genotyped donors of the cohort, an average of 235,054 unique TCR beta nucleotide sequences per donor were sequenced, and about a sixth of those sequences were non-productive.

On this clone itself: What antigen it recognizes has not been identified. Base qualities are not at hand, and no much larger clone is one base apart.

The method behind the library was the immunoSEQ multiplex PCR assay. A mixture of 60 forward primers for TCR Vbeta segments and 13 reverse primers for TCR Jbeta segments was used in the multiplex PCR. Amplification of the CDR3 region of rearranged TCR beta genes was performed with a multiplex PCR assay on genomic DNA. On the Illumina HiSeq System, the amplified TCR beta libraries were sequenced as 87-base-pair reads. Per the authors' processing: A later analysis tallied 70 million to 100 million unique TCR beta chains across the 600 to 700 repertoires, and some 12 million of those chains were shared by two or more donors. A nearest-neighbor algorithm error-corrected the raw reads and collapsed the reads into unique sequences, merging closely related sequences to remove PCR and sequencing errors. Alignment of CDR3 sequences to IMGT reference sequences was used to assign V, D and J gene segments. For a sequence to be retained, a match of at least six nucleotides was required to both a V gene segment and a J gene segment. A rearrangement was called productive if the CDR3 had no stop codons and remained in frame with V and J, and every other rearrangement was called non-productive. Following IMGT convention, CDR3 was defined as the stretch from the second conserved V-encoded cysteine up to the conserved J-encoded phenylalanine. The earlier analysis of about 590 of the donors excluded sequences that lacked an unambiguous match to a single V gene segment. In an earlier analysis of 587 of the donors, V segments were called functional above 56.7% productive rearrangements and were called segregating when the between-donor standard deviation exceeded 5%. A statistical classification framework was built to diagnose cytomegalovirus status from the catalog of TCR beta chain sequences. In a later analysis, V and J genes were assigned by comparing TCR nucleotide sequences against IMGT/GENE-DB human TR gene sequences. A later analysis assigned CDR3 sequences and most-parsimonious VDJ recombination scenarios with the TCRdist pipeline. In a later analysis, each TCR beta chain was defined by its CDR3 amino acid sequence together with its V-gene family, and reads lacking a unique V-gene family were excluded. To address suspected cross-contamination and a sequencing artifact, a later analysis removed roughly 580 highly shared, low-generation-probability nucleotide sequences. In a later analysis, a clonal expansion index was calculated for each public chain from normalized within-repertoire ranks of inferred template counts. A later analysis computed generation probabilities with a VDJ recombination model fitted to out-of-frame rearrangements, and checked the results against IGoR. In a later analysis, TCR-TCR, TCR-HLA and TCR-CMV co-occurrence was scored with hypergeometric tests, and a repertoire-size bias correction was applied to TCR pairs. To estimate false discovery rates, a later analysis permuted the HLA or CMV assignments 20 times. A later analysis grouped co-occurring TCRs with DBSCAN, adding TCRdist sequence similarity when clustering within HLA-allele-positive subsets. Co-occurrence clustering excluded repertoires with fewer than 30,000 or more than 120,000 public chains, plus five with anomalous nucleotide sharing. The clones in this table, taken by TCRdb from immuneACCESS, are in-frame only. Not every clone is retained; where verified, under half of the shortfall comes from an unresolved V gene, and the cause of the rest is unknown. D and trimming come from the DNA, and the V and J calls and clone size come from that table. A total of about 210,000 clones appear in this sample, 70% to 85% of them only once. The ten largest account for around 3.6% of the sample.

Trimming leaves V shorter by 6 bases and J shorter by 6 bases, with the junction holding 7 bases beyond the gene matches. Sequences MDHEN (CDR1) and SYDVKM (CDR2) are obtained from the germline V gene. There are 15 amino acids in the CDR3, from cysteine to phenylalanine inclusive. Solely the CDR3 DNA is kept, with 45 bases framed from the first base. Beyond this particular receptor, the publication reports: When HLA alleles, especially DR and DQ, strongly co-occurred, attributing TCR associations to individual alleles was difficult. At a false discovery rate of 0.05, a later analysis linked under 20,000 TCR beta sequences to specific HLA alleles. In this cohort, only TCR beta chains were sequenced, and detectable features were limited by the absence of alpha or paired-chain data. According to a later analysis, parvovirus B19, influenza, CMV and Epstein-Barr virus appeared linked to several top co-occurrence clusters. Three of the identified cytomegalovirus-associated TCR beta chains were confirmed in vitro to be specific for cytomegalovirus antigens. Sequencing depth was assumed to be roughly uniform across donors in the presence/absence analyses, though that assumption may not hold. A group of highly shared sequence variants was considered likely to be a technical artifact of the sequencing pipeline. The study listed 164 TCR beta chains as associated with cytomegalovirus. The 87-base-pair reads could not distinguish some IMGT-functional V segments, including TRBV6-2 and TRBV6-3, so those segments were excluded. According to a later analysis, TCR association rates differed among HLA loci, with DRB1 alleles showing the most associated TCRs and HLA-C alleles showing the fewest. The earlier analysis of nearly 600 of the donors excluded some 15 rarely observed V segments, including chromosome 9 orphons, because counts were too low. Because HLA typing was unavailable for some donors at each locus, only the typed subset was used in association tests. The only immune exposure information available for the cohort was CMV serostatus. The classifier was reported to diagnose cytomegalovirus status with high specificity and sensitivity in both the original and validation cohorts. According to the authors, the approach could potentially be generalized to other disease states and immunological phenotypes. While some public TCRs were present in many individuals, most TCR sequences turned up only very rarely across donors. A later genetic analysis associated a missense DCLRE1C variant with V-gene and J-gene trimming of TCR beta chains, and an independent cohort replicated the association. A later analysis found that HLA-associated TCR beta chains were more clonally expanded and had lower generation probabilities than equally common non-associated chains. Broadly in line with IMGT annotations, most TCR beta V segments showed up in productive rearrangements about 87% or about 30% of the time in an earlier analysis of some 590 of the donors. Correlated functional status among segregating V segments might reflect linkage disequilibrium, but an unknown experimental factor could not be ruled out. According to a later genetic analysis, donors in an Asian-associated ancestry cluster had fewer N-insertions in productive TCRs than the approximately 700-donor mean. A later analysis found that most CMV-associated TCR beta chains appeared HLA-restricted, with HLA associations seemingly driven largely by CMV exposure. A further reported finding was that TCR beta sequences accurately predicted the HLA-A and HLA-B alleles for most subjects in the first cohort.

The cohort consisted of 600 to 700 healthy bone marrow donors. At the time of sampling, all cohort members were nominally healthy, though unrecorded immune exposures were likely present. The donor was CMV seropositive and was included in the group of 270 or so seropositive cohort members. Each donor provided a peripheral blood sample, and peripheral blood mononuclear cells were used for TCR beta sequencing. The Qiagen DNeasy Blood Extraction Kit was used to extract genomic DNA from the blood cell samples. The specimen was PBMCs. This receptor was taken from a man in his forties in good health and CMV-seropositive. Rearrangement joined TRBV28 to TRBJ2-1, and TRBD2 matches 11 of the central bases. The DNA sequence follows: TGTGCCAGCAGCCCCACTAGCGGGAGATTCAATGAGCAGTTCTTC. Translated, it reads CASSPTSGRFNEQFF.